This is a list of T cell receptor beta chains from one sample in a study of PD-1 blockade in classical Hodgkin lymphoma. This table comes from immunoSEQ multiplex PCR, and its TCRdb copy is limited to in-frame clones, with some not included. The table records roughly 90,000 clones, about four fifths of them present only once. The material sequenced was peripheral blood mononuclear cells (PBMCs), taken before the second cycle of nivolumab. All receptors come from a human donor with classical Hodgkin lymphoma. Both conserved end residues are part of each CDR3. A D gene is named only where the DNA matches it firmly. Clone size is stated in some rows and not others, as once, few, many or a class when expanded.

d_gene	abundance	v_gene	j_gene	CDR3nt	CDR3aa
-	once	TRBV15	TRBJ1-1	TGTGCCACCAGCAGAGTTAAGGGGACAAGAGCTTTCTTT	CATSRVKGTRAFF
TRBD1	-	TRBV6-1	TRBJ2-5	TGTGCCAGCATGGTAGGGGGCCGGGAGACCCAGTACTTC	CASMVGGRETQYF
-	-	TRBV4-3	TRBJ1-3	TGCGCCAGCAAGGGGGGGGTTGCAAACACCATATATTTT	CASKGGVANTIYF
TRBD2	-	TRBV9	TRBJ2-3	TGTGCCAGCAGCGCCGGACTAGCGGCTAGCACAGATACGCAGTATTTT	CASSAGLAASTDTQYF
-	-	TRBV19	TRBJ1-2	TGTGCCAGTAGTATGGGGGGCCCGGCCCCCTATGGCTACACCTTC	CASSMGGPAPYGYTF
TRBD2	-	TRBV28	TRBJ2-1	TGTGCCAGCAGTCCTAGCGGGAGCTCCTACAATGAGCAGTTCTTC	CASSPSGSSYNEQFF
-	-	TRBV19	TRBJ1-2	TGTGCCAGTAGTGTCCACTTAGGCGGAGGCTACACCTTC	CASSVHLGGGYTF
-	-	TRBV7-2	TRBJ2-2	TGTGCCAGCAGCTTGGCCGGGACACACAACGGCGGGGAGCTGTTTTTT	CASSLAGTHNGGELFF
TRBD1	-	TRBV6-5	TRBJ1-5	TGTGCCAGCAGTGTACAGGGGGCCGGCAATCAGCCCCAGCATTTT	CASSVQGAGNQPQHF
TRBD1	-	TRBV29-1	TRBJ2-1	TGCAGCGCTCATGGACAGGTGAATGAGCAGTTCTTC	CSAHGQVNEQFF
-	-	TRBV7-2	TRBJ2-5	TGTGCCAGCAGCTTAGAGACCCAGTACTTC	CASSLETQYF
-	-	TRBV30	TRBJ1-1	TGTGCCTGGAGGCCTACAGGGAGGGGTGCTGAAGCTTTCTTT	CAWRPTGRGAEAFF
TRBD1	-	TRBV28	TRBJ2-7	TGTGCCAGCAGTTTCAGATCGGGACAGGGAACAAGGGCCTACGAGCAGTACTTC	CASSFRSGQGTRAYEQYF
TRBD2	few	TRBV28	TRBJ2-7	TGTGCCAGCACTGGACTAGCGGGAAGGTACTACGAGCAGTACTTC	CASTGLAGRYYEQYF
TRBD1	-	TRBV30	TRBJ2-7	TGTGCTTCCGGGACAGGGGTCCACGAGCAGTACTTC	CASGTGVHEQYF
TRBD2	-	TRBV27	TRBJ2-2	TGTGCCAGCAGTAGGGCTCCGGGACTAGCGGGGGGGAGCACCGGGGAGCTGTTTTTT	CASSRAPGLAGGSTGELFF
-	many	TRBV30	TRBJ1-1	TGTGCCTGGAGCGCCAGCAGGTTGGGGACTGAAGCTTTCTTT	CAWSASRLGTEAFF
TRBD2	-	TRBV5-1	TRBJ2-3	TGCGCCAGCAGCAAAGCTAGCGGGGTCGTAGATACGCAGTATTTT	CASSKASGVVDTQYF
TRBD2	few	TRBV7-7	TRBJ2-1	TGTGCCAGCAGCAGTGGACTAGCCACTGAGCAGTTCTTC	CASSSGLATEQFF
-	-	TRBV7-2	TRBJ2-1	TGTGCCAGCAGCCCGCTTGGGAGAGCGACCTACAATGAGCAGTTCTTC	CASSPLGRATYNEQFF
TRBD1	-	TRBV5-6	TRBJ2-4	TGTGCCGGTTCAGGACAGGGGGCTGGAAACATTCAGTACTTC	CAGSGQGAGNIQYF
-	once	TRBV5-6	TRBJ2-6	TGTGCCAGCAGCTTCATTGGCCGCTCTGGGGCCAACGTCCTGACTTTC	CASSFIGRSGANVLTF
TRBD1	-	TRBV7-8	TRBJ2-3	TGTGCCAGCAGCGGCTCACAGGGGATTACTTTCACAGATACGCAGTATTTT	CASSGSQGITFTDTQYF
-	-	TRBV19	TRBJ1-2	TGTGCCAGTAGTACTACTCCGGACAGCCAGTATGGCTACACCTTC	CASSTTPDSQYGYTF
-	-	TRBV28	TRBJ1-5	TGTGCCAGCAGTCCCCCCGGGACTCTCAATCAGCCCCAGCATTTT	CASSPPGTLNQPQHF
-	-	TRBV5-1	TRBJ1-4	TGCGCCAGCAGCACGGTGGGGGCTAATGAAAAACTGTTTTTT	CASSTVGANEKLFF
-	-	TRBV5-1	TRBJ1-4	TGCGCCAGCAGCCTTAGGACCTGGGCAACTAATGAAAAACTGTTTTTT	CASSLRTWATNEKLFF
-	few	TRBV4-1	TRBJ1-1	TGCGCCAGCAGCCGGACCGGGACGGCCATGAACACTGAAGCTTTCTTT	CASSRTGTAMNTEAFF
TRBD1	-	TRBV6-5	TRBJ1-4	TGTGCCAGCAGACTGACAGGGGGAGGTGAAAAACTGTTTTTT	CASRLTGGGEKLFF
-	-	TRBV13	TRBJ2-1	TGTGCCAGCAGCTTGGTAGAGGAGCAGTTCTTC	CASSLVEEQFF
TRBD2	-	TRBV19	TRBJ2-1	TGTGCCAGTAAGAGGCTAGCGGGCAGCTCCTACAATGAGCAGTTCTTC	CASKRLAGSSYNEQFF
-	-	TRBV5-1	TRBJ1-4	TGCGCCAGCAGGGTCCCGATGGCGGATAATGAAAAACTGTTTTTT	CASRVPMADNEKLFF
TRBD2	-	TRBV7-2	TRBJ2-7	TGTGCCAGCAGCTCACCCGGGACTAGCCTCCACGAGCAGTACTTC	CASSSPGTSLHEQYF
-	-	TRBV20-1	TRBJ1-1	TGCAGTGCCTATAGGACAGTCGAAGCTTTCTTT	CSAYRTVEAFF
-	-	TRBV5-1	TRBJ1-3	TGCGCCAGCAGCCCTGGGGTGGGAGGAAACACCATATATTTT	CASSPGVGGNTIYF
TRBD2	-	TRBV6-1	TRBJ2-5	TGTGCCAGCAGTGTAAAGGGAGCGGGAGAGGGGGAGACCCAGTACTTC	CASSVKGAGEGETQYF
-	-	TRBV7-3	TRBJ2-1	TGTGCCAGCAGCTTAACGAGGGGAAGCTCCTACAATGAGCAGTTCTTC	CASSLTRGSSYNEQFF
-	-	TRBV6-5	TRBJ1-1	TGTGCCAGCAGTTACAGAAGGGCGAACACTGAAGCTTTCTTT	CASSYRRANTEAFF
TRBD1	-	TRBV5-1	TRBJ1-2	TGCGCCAGCAGCCTAGGGACAGCTAACCTCTATGGCTACACCTTC	CASSLGTANLYGYTF
-	-	TRBV2	TRBJ2-7	TGTGCCAGCAGAGGGCAGGGGAGGCTCGAGCAGTACTTC	CASRGQGRLEQYF
TRBD2	-	TRBV5-8	TRBJ2-1	TGTGCCAGCAGCTTGGGGGCGGGAGGCGGGAATGAGCAGTTCTTC	CASSLGAGGGNEQFF
-	-	TRBV7-8	TRBJ2-7	TGTGCCAGCAGCTTAGTGGAAACCTACGAGCAGTACTTC	CASSLVETYEQYF
-	-	TRBV19	TRBJ2-3	TGTGCCAGTAGTATAGGGGGAAGCACAGATACGCAGTATTTT	CASSIGGSTDTQYF